One T cell receptor beta chain is described in this entry. TCRdb's table, derived via immunoSEQ multiplex PCR, lists solely in-frame clones and lacks some. This sample yields 72,000 or so clones, of which roughly 90% are seen a single time; 0.42% belongs to the top ten. This entry is derived from a study of technical replicates of blood from four donors. V lost 4 bases, J lost 8 bases, and 12 bases lay in between. The germline gives CDR1 LNHDA, CDR2 SQIVND (reference sequence). The CDR3 loop spans 13 amino acids. The sample was T cells isolated from PBMCs. This clonotype was obtained from a human donor in good health. The gene calls are TRBV19 and TRBJ2-1; possibly TRBD2 for D (5 bases). DNA of the CDR3: TGTGCCAGTAGTAATCTAGCTACTCATGAGCAGTTCTTC. Encoded protein: CASSNLATHEQFF. Full variable domain (remainder filled in from reference TRBV19 and TRBJ2-1): DGGITQSPKYLFRKEGQNVTLSCEQNLNHDAMYWYRQDPGQGLRLIYYSQIVNDFQKGDIAEGYSVSREKKESFPLTVTSAQKNPTAFYLCASSNLATHEQFFGPGTRLTVL.